A selection of T cell receptor beta chains follows, all from one sample in a study of T cell changes during pregnancy in multiple sclerosis. The table came from immunoSEQ multiplex PCR; TCRdb's copy has only in-frame clones and leaves some out. This sample has 50,000 to 80,000 clones; roughly 90% occur once, and the top ten carry approximately 1.5%. The sequenced sample was peripheral blood, obtained in the second trimester of pregnancy. The receptor source for this set is a female donor with multiple sclerosis, enrolled in a pregnancy study. CDR3s include the opening cysteine and the closing phenylalanine or tryptophan. D genes are given only for firm matches. The size field is filled for only some rows; it gives once, few, many or a size class.

clone size	J gene	D gene	V gene	CDR3 protein	CDR3 DNA
NA	TRBJ2-3	NA	TRBV15	CATSRGRDTDTQYF	TGTGCCACCAGCAGAGGACGGGATACAGATACGCAGTATTTT
NA	TRBJ2-5	NA	TRBV5-1	CASSNRETQYF	TGCGCCAGCAGCAATCGAGAGACCCAGTACTTC
NA	TRBJ2-1	NA	TRBV5-5	CASSLDRPSSYNEQFF	TGTGCCAGCAGCTTGGACAGACCATCCTCATACAATGAGCAGTTCTTC
NA	TRBJ1-2	NA	TRBV4-2	CASSQDQLAGDGYTF	TGTGCCAGCAGCCAAGACCAATTGGCAGGGGATGGCTACACCTTC
NA	TRBJ2-7	NA	TRBV27	CASSQGFGYEQYF	TGTGCCAGCAGTCAGGGTTTTGGCTACGAGCAGTACTTC
NA	TRBJ2-3	NA	TRBV7-2	CASSYGEVTDTQYF	TGTGCCAGCAGCTACGGTGAGGTAACAGATACGCAGTATTTT
NA	TRBJ2-7	TRBD1	TRBV4-2	CASSQGPGQSYEQYF	TGTGCCAGCAGCCAAGGCCCGGGACAGTCCTACGAGCAGTACTTC
NA	TRBJ2-7	TRBD1	TRBV4-3	CASSLGQGPYEQYF	TGCGCCAGCAGCTTGGGACAGGGGCCCTACGAGCAGTACTTC
NA	TRBJ1-4	TRBD1	TRBV18	CASSPLGQGSGEKLFF	TGTGCCAGCTCACCCCTCGGACAGGGCTCGGGCGAAAAACTGTTTTTT
NA	TRBJ2-7	TRBD2	TRBV29-1	CSGNDPRGSSYEQYF	TGCAGCGGAAACGACCCTCGCGGGAGCTCCTACGAGCAGTACTTC
few	TRBJ2-1	NA	TRBV5-1	CASSGDSYNEQFF	TGCGCCAGCAGCGGCGACAGTTACAATGAGCAGTTCTTC
NA	TRBJ2-3	TRBD2	TRBV13	CASSWSGRGWGDTQYF	TGTGCCAGCAGCTGGAGCGGGAGGGGTTGGGGAGATACGCAGTATTTT
NA	TRBJ2-7	TRBD1	TRBV4-1	CASSYRTGETYEQYF	TGCGCCAGCAGCTATCGGACAGGGGAAACCTACGAGCAGTACTTC
NA	TRBJ1-2	NA	TRBV28	CASSLQGNYGYTF	TGTGCCAGCAGTTTGCAGGGGAACTATGGCTACACCTTC
NA	TRBJ1-1	NA	TRBV7-9	CASSRGGASNTEAFF	TGTGCCAGCAGCCGAGGGGGGGCGTCGAACACTGAAGCTTTCTTT
NA	TRBJ1-1	NA	TRBV5-1	CASSLFKNTEAFF	TGCGCCAGCAGCTTGTTTAAGAACACTGAAGCTTTCTTT
NA	TRBJ1-1	NA	TRBV7-9	CASSLRGPMNTEAFF	TGTGCCAGCAGCCTTCGGGGTCCCATGAACACTGAAGCTTTCTTT
NA	TRBJ2-1	TRBD2	TRBV11-2	CASSSFVGGPGNEQFF	TGTGCCAGCAGCTCTTTTGTGGGAGGGCCGGGAAATGAGCAGTTCTTC
NA	TRBJ2-3	TRBD2	TRBV7-2	CASSGGGDTQYF	TGTGCCAGCAGCGGGGGGGGTGATACGCAGTATTTT
NA	TRBJ1-4	NA	TRBV10-3	CAISADRGATNEKLFF	TGTGCCATCAGTGCGGACCGGGGTGCAACTAATGAAAAACTGTTTTTT
NA	TRBJ2-3	NA	TRBV5-6	CASSLRGPPPTDTQYF	TGTGCCAGCAGCTTAAGGGGTCCCCCACCCACAGATACGCAGTATTTT
NA	TRBJ2-7	NA	TRBV6-5	CASTQRDEQYF	TGTGCCAGCACCCAGCGTGACGAGCAGTACTTC
NA	TRBJ2-5	TRBD2	TRBV11-2	CASSFSPGLAGETQYF	TGTGCCAGCAGCTTTAGTCCTGGACTAGCGGGAGAGACCCAGTACTTC
NA	TRBJ2-3	TRBD2	TRBV27	CASSLWSLARTDTQYF	TGTGCCAGCAGTTTATGGTCACTAGCGAGAACAGATACGCAGTATTTT
NA	TRBJ2-1	TRBD2	TRBV7-9	CASSLEGREFF	TGTGCCAGCAGCTTAGAAGGGAGGGAGTTCTTC
NA	TRBJ2-4	NA	TRBV7-9	CASSLSYRGRDKNIQYF	TGTGCCAGCAGCTTAAGTTACAGGGGGAGGGACAAAAACATTCAGTACTTC
NA	TRBJ2-1	TRBD1	TRBV18	CASSPGTGPEQFF	TGTGCCAGCTCACCCGGGACAGGGCCGGAGCAGTTCTTC
many	TRBJ1-1	TRBD1	TRBV29-1	CSVLGQLNTEAFF	TGCAGCGTACTGGGACAGCTGAACACTGAAGCTTTCTTT